The entry below gives a single TCR beta chain sequence along with its context. This clone appeared a few times. No antigen is known for it. Qualities for individual bases were not recorded, and no much larger clone is one base off. The data stem from a study of cytomegalovirus exposure and HLA in healthy donors (dated by TCRdb to 2017 to 2019). Regarding the research as a whole: In an earlier analysis of 587 of the donors, about 270 Gb of sequence data and approximately 100 million unique TCR beta sequences from approximately 180 million T cells were reported. An early release covering some 640 HLA-typed donors comprised roughly 300 gigabases of sequencing data and about 90 million unique TCR sequences. Of the roughly 400 genotyped donors, roughly 85% fell in the genetic ancestry cluster associated with self-reported Caucasian donors. The study was designed to test whether signatures of past pathogen exposure could be identified by cataloging public T cell receptors. Using immunosequencing, the study profiled T cell repertoires from about 610 subjects and related those repertoires to cytomegalovirus serostatus. A separate validation cohort of over a hundred different subjects was used in addition to the roughly 700-subject first cohort. The study combined high-throughput TCR immunosequencing, statistical association of individual TCRs with disease status, and machine learning to predict cytomegalovirus infection status. In a later analysis, previously published TCR beta repertoires from 666 donors were re-analyzed and high-resolution HLA genotyping was added so that TCR occurrence patterns could be studied. Rather than drawing on any new phenotypic data, the later analysis identified candidate immune exposures from TCR beta sequences and the way those sequences occurred across donors. In an earlier analysis of 550 to 700 of the donors, high-throughput TCR beta sequencing was used to judge whether each TCR beta V gene segment behaved as functional or pseudogenic. Alongside the repertoire data, information on donor age, sex, ethnicity and CMV serostatus was compiled. A later genetic analysis took genome-wide SNP genotypes for 398 of the 666 donors and used that subset as a discovery cohort. All discovery cohort repertoires had been generated on a single sequencing platform. Both class I and class II loci were covered by HLA typing, at four-digit resolution. Typing coverage varied by locus: roughly 629-630 donors for A, B, C, DRB1 and DQB1; approximately 560 for DQA1; 600 to 610 for DPA1; under 490 for DPB1. About 5 DR-DQ haplotypes were handled as single units for association and clustering, since linkage in the cohort was strong. Across approximately 400 genotyped donors of the cohort, an average of approximately 240,000 unique TCR beta nucleotide sequences per donor were sequenced, and approximately 17% of those sequences were non-productive. Study-level results and caveats: An association between a missense DCLRE1C variant and V-gene and J-gene trimming of TCR beta chains was found in a later genetic analysis and replicated in an independent cohort. Because some donors lacked HLA typing at each locus, the association tests relied only on the typed subset. In vitro tests confirmed that a few of the cytomegalovirus-associated TCR beta chains recognize cytomegalovirus antigens. A later analysis reported that several top co-occurrence clusters appeared linked to parvovirus B19, influenza, CMV and Epstein-Barr virus. A cluster of highly shared sequence variants was judged likely to be a technical artifact of the sequencing pipeline. A total of roughly 160 TCR beta chains were listed by the study as associated with cytomegalovirus. Correlated functional status among segregating V segments might be attributable to linkage disequilibrium, but an unknown experimental factor could not be ruled out. Some IMGT-functional V segments, including TRBV6-2 and TRBV6-3, could not be distinguished by the 87-base-pair reads and were therefore excluded. In a later analysis, the rate of TCR association differed among HLA loci, with DRB1 alleles having the most associated TCRs and HLA-C alleles having the fewest. A further reported finding was that TCR beta sequences accurately predicted the HLA-A and HLA-B alleles for most subjects in the first cohort. When HLA alleles, especially DR and DQ, strongly co-occurred, attributing TCR associations to individual alleles was difficult. In both the original and validation cohorts, the classifier was reported to diagnose cytomegalovirus status with high specificity and sensitivity. Only TCR beta chains were sequenced in this cohort, and the absence of alpha or paired-chain data limited detectable features. While some public TCRs were present in many individuals, most TCR sequences turned up only very rarely across donors. Broadly in line with IMGT annotations, most TCR beta V segments showed up in productive rearrangements about 87% or about 30% of the time in an earlier analysis of a few hundred of the donors. For the cohort, immune exposure information was limited to CMV serostatus. Because counts were too low, more than 15 rarely observed V segments, including chromosome 9 orphons, were left out of the earlier analysis of about 620 of the donors. Sequencing depth was assumed to be roughly uniform across donors in the presence/absence analyses, though that assumption may not hold. A later genetic analysis reported fewer N-insertions in productive TCRs among donors in an Asian-associated ancestry cluster than the roughly 700-donor mean. Specific HLA alleles were associated with some 15,000 TCR beta sequences at a false discovery rate of 0.05 in a later analysis. Most CMV-associated TCR beta chains appeared to be HLA-restricted in a later analysis, and the HLA associations seemed to be driven largely by CMV exposure. In a later analysis, HLA-associated TCR beta chains were found to be more clonally expanded and to have lower generation probabilities than equally common non-associated chains. The authors suggested that the approach could potentially be extended to other disease states and immunological phenotypes.

Receptor amplification or capture employed the immunoSEQ multiplex PCR assay. For the multiplex PCR, a mixture combining 60 forward primers for TCR Vbeta segments and 13 reverse primers for TCR Jbeta segments was used. The CDR3 region of rearranged TCR beta genes was amplified from genomic DNA by a multiplex PCR assay. The amplified TCR beta libraries were sequenced on the Illumina HiSeq System as 87-base-pair reads. As for how the authors treated the data: A later analysis tallied approximately 87 million unique TCR beta chains across the 666 repertoires, and about 10 million of those chains were shared by two or more donors. Raw reads were error-corrected and collapsed into unique sequences with a nearest-neighbor algorithm that merged closely related sequences to remove PCR and sequencing errors. Alignment of CDR3 sequences to IMGT reference sequences was used to assign V, D and J gene segments. Each retained sequence needed at least a six-nucleotide match to both a V gene segment and a J gene segment. Rearrangements were called productive when the CDR3 lacked stop codons and stayed in frame with V and J; all others were non-productive. Following IMGT convention, CDR3 was defined as the stretch from the second conserved V-encoded cysteine to the conserved J-encoded phenylalanine. In an earlier analysis of around 640 of the donors, sequences lacking an unambiguous match to a single V gene segment were excluded. An earlier analysis of about 590 of the donors classified V segments as functional when productive rearrangements were above 56.7% and as segregating when the standard deviation between donors was above 5%. To diagnose cytomegalovirus status from the catalog of TCR beta chain sequences, a statistical classification framework was built. V and J gene assignment, in a later analysis, came from comparing TCR nucleotide sequences with IMGT/GENE-DB human TR gene sequences. In a later analysis, CDR3 sequences and most-parsimonious VDJ recombination scenarios were assigned using the TCRdist pipeline. In a later analysis, each TCR beta chain was defined by its CDR3 amino acid sequence together with its V-gene family, and reads without a unique V-gene family were excluded. To address suspected cross-contamination and a sequencing artifact, a later analysis removed a few hundred highly shared, low-generation-probability nucleotide sequences. In a later analysis, a clonal expansion index for each public chain was calculated from normalized within-repertoire ranks of inferred template counts. In a later analysis, generation probabilities were computed with a VDJ recombination model fitted to out-of-frame rearrangements, and the resulting probabilities were checked against IGoR. A later analysis scored TCR-TCR, TCR-HLA and TCR-CMV co-occurrence with hypergeometric tests, applying a repertoire-size bias correction to TCR pairs. False discovery rates were estimated in a later analysis by permuting HLA or CMV assignments 20 times. In a later analysis, co-occurring TCRs were grouped using DBSCAN, and TCRdist sequence similarity was added for clustering within HLA-allele-positive subsets. Co-occurrence clustering excluded repertoires with fewer than 30,000 or more than 120,000 public chains, plus five with anomalous nucleotide sharing. TCRdb holds this immuneACCESS table with in-frame rearrangements only. Some clones are missing; in checked studies, unresolved V genes explain under half, and the rest has no known cause. The V and J calls and clone size come from that table; D and trimming were worked out from the DNA. This sample lists 95,000 to 150,000 clones; roughly 65% were detected once. Less than 12% of the sample is held by the ten biggest clonotypes.

Trimming costs V 4 bases and J 4 bases, and their ends lie 20 bases apart. The CDR3 covers 16 residues, taking in both the cysteine and the phenylalanine. Only the CDR3 DNA is retained, 48 bases long and in frame from the first base. From a lookup of the germline V gene, CDR1 and CDR2 are SGHRS and YFSETQ. The cohort comprised under 700 healthy bone marrow donors. At the time of sampling, all cohort members were nominally healthy, though unrecorded immune exposures were likely present. The donor was CMV seropositive and was included in the group of 289 seropositive cohort members. Each donor provided a peripheral blood sample, and peripheral blood mononuclear cells were used for TCR beta sequencing. The Qiagen DNeasy Blood Extraction Kit was used to extract genomic DNA from the blood cell samples.

The chain is made from TRBV5-1 and TRBJ1-1, with the D gene too uncertain to name. Sequencing was performed on PBMCs. This sequence was found in a man aged 35 to 55 in good health and CMV-seropositive. The CDR3 loop reads CASSGGSPSMGTEAFF. The nucleotide sequence is given as TGCGCCAGCAGCGGCGGGAGCCCGTCGATGGGCACTGAAGCTTTCTTT.